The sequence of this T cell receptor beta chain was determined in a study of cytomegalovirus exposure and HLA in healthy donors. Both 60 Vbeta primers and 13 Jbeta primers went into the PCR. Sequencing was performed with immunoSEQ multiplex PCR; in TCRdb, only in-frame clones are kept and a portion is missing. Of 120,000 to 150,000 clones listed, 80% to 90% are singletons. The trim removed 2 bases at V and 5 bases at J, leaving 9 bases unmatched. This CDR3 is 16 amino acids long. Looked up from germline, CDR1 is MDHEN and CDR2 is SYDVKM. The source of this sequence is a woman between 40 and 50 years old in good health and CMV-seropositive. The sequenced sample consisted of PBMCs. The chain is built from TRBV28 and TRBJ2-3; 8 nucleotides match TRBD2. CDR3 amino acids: CASSLIGGLAIDTQYF. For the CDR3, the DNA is TGTGCCAGCAGTTTAATCGGTGGACTAGCAATAGATACGCAGTATTTT.